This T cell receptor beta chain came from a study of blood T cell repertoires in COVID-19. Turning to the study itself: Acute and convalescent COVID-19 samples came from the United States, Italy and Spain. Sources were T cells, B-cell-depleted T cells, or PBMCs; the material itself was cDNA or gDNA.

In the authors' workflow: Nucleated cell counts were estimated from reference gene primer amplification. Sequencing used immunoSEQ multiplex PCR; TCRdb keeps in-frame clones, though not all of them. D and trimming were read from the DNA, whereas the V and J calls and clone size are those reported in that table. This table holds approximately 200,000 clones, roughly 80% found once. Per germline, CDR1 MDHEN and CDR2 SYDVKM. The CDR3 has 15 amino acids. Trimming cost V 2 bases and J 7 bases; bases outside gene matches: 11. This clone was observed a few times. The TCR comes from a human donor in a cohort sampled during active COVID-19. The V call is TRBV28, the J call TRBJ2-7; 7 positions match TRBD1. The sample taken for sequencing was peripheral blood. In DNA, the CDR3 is TGTGCCAGCAGTTTAAGTGACAGGGTGGAAGGTGAGCAGTACTTC. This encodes CASSLSDRVEGEQYF.